This TCR beta chain was captured by sequencing in a study of cytomegalovirus exposure and HLA in healthy donors. Across the whole study: Both the approximately 120 validation repertoires and the approximately 670 first-cohort repertoires used the same platform, as reported by a later analysis. Study observations and caveats: Researchers reported that three CMV-associated chains were confirmed in vitro as CMV antigen-specific. Researchers counted around 180 TCR beta chains as cytomegalovirus-associated.

As regards this clone: Antigen unknown.

The donors were part of the validation cohort of roughly 110 subjects. That cohort was separate from the first cohort, which comprised fewer than 800 subjects. Sequenced by immunoSEQ multiplex PCR; TCRdb stores in-frame clones only, minus some. Counted here are around 130,000 clones, approximately 87% occurring once; the ten biggest clones make up 2% to 2.5%. Between the trimmed V and J ends, which lost 3 bases and 3 bases, there was a span of 23 bases. The germline gives CDR1 SGHNT, CDR2 YENEEA. The CDR3 totals 18 residues. The chain uses TRBV11-3 and TRBJ2-5; D possibly corresponds to TRBD1 (6 bases). Source material: PBMCs. The TCR was taken from a woman in her 30s in good health and CMV-seronegative. The CDR3 DNA reads as TGTGCCAGCAGCTTCCCCCTAGACAGGCGGGCAAGCGAAGAGACCCAGTACTTC. Its translation is CASSFPLDRRASEETQYF.